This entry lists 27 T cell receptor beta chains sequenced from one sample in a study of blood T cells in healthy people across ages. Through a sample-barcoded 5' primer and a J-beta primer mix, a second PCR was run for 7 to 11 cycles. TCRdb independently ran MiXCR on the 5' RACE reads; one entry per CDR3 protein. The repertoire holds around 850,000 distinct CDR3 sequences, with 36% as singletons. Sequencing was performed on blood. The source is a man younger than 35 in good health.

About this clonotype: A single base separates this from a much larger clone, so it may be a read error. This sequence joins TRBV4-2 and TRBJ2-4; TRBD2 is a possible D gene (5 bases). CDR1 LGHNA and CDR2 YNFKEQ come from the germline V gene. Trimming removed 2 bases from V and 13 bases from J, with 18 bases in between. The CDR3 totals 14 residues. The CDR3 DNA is TGTGCCAGCAGCCAACCGGAGGACTCCTACAAGCAGTACTTC. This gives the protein CASSQPEDSYKQYF.

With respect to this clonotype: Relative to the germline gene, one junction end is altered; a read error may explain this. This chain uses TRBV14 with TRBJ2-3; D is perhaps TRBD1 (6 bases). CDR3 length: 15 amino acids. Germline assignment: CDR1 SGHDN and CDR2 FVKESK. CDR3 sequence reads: CVSSQARDNRNTQYF. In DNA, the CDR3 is TGTGTCAGCAGCCAAGCTCGGGACAACCGTAATACGCAGTATTTT.

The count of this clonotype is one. CDR3 DNA: TGTGCCAGCAGCTTAAGAGAGGGGACCGAGCAAGAGACCCAGTACTTC. Its protein product is CASSLREGTEQETQYF. The chain carries TRBV7-9 and TRBJ2-5; D is tentatively TRBD1 or TRBD2 (5 bases each). Trimming stripped 2 bases from V and 2 bases from J, with 15 bases between. The CDR3 has 16 residues. Per germline, CDR1 SEHNR and CDR2 FQNEAQ (reference sequence).

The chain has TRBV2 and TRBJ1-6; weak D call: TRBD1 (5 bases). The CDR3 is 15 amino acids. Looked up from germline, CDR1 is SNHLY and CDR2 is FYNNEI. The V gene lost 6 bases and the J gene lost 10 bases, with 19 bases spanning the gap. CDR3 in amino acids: CASRATDRGQSPLHF. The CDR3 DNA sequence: TGTGCCAGCAGGGCGACAGATAGGGGTCAATCACCCCTCCACTTT.

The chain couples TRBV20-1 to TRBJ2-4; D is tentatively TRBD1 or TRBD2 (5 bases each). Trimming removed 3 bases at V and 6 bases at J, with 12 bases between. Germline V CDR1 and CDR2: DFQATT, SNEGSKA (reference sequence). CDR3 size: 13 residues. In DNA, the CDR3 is TGCAGTGCTAGCTGGGCAGGGAGAAACATTCAGTACTTC. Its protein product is CSASWAGRNIQYF.

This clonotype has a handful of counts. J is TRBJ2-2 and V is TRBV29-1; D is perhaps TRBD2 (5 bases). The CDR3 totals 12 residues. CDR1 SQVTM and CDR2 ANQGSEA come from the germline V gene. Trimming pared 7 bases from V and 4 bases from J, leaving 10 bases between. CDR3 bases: TGCAGCGGAGGGTATCGCACCGGGGAGCTGTTTTTT. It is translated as CSGGYRTGELFF.

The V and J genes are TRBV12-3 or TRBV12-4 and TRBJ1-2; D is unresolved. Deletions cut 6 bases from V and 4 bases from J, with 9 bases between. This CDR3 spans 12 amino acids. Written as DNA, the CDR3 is TGTGCCAGCAGCCCCAAGATCTATGGCTACACCTTC. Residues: CASSPKIYGYTF.

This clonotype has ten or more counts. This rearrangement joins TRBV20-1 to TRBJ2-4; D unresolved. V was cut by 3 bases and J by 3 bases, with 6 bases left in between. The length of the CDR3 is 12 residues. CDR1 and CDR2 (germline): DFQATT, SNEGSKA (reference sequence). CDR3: CSASVNKNIQYF. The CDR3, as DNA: TGCAGTGCTAGTGTCAACAAAAACATTCAGTACTTC.

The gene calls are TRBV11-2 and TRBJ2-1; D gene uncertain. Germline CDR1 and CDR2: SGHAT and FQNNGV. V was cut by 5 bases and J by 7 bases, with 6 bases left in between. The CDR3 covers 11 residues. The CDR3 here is CASSKENEQFF. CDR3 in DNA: TGTGCCAGCAGCAAAGAAAATGAGCAGTTCTTC.

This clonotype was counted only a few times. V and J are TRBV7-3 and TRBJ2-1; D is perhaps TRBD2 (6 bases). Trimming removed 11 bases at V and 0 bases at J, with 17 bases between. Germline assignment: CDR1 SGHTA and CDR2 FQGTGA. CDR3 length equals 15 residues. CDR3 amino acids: CAGTRDGSSYNEQFF. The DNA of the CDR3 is TGTGCCGGCACCCGGGACGGGAGCTCCTACAATGAGCAGTTCTTC.

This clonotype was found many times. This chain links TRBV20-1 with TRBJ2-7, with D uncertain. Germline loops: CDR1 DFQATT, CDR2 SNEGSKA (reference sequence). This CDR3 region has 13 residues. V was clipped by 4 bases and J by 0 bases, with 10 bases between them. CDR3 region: CSAKQSSSYEQYF. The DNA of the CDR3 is TGCAGTGCTAAGCAGTCGAGCTCCTACGAGCAGTACTTC.

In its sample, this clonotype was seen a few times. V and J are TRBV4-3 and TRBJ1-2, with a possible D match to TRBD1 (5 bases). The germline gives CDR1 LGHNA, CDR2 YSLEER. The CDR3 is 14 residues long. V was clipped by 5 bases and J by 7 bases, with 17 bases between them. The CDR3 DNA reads TGCGCCAGCAGCGAAGGGGTAAGGGCCGTTGGCTACACCTTC. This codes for CASSEGVRAVGYTF.

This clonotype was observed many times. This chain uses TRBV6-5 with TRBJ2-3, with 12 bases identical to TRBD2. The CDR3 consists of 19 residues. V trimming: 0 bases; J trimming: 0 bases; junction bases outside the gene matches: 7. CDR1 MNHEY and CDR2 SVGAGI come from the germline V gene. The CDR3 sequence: CASSYSGTSGFPSTDTQYF. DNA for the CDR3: TGTGCCAGCAGTTACTCAGGGACTAGCGGGTTCCCCAGCACAGATACGCAGTATTTT.

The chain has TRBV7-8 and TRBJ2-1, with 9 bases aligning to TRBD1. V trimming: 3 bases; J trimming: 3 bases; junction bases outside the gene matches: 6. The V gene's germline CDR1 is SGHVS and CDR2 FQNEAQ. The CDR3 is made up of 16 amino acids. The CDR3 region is CASSFTGTGNYNEQFF. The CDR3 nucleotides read TGTGCCAGCAGCTTCACCGGGACAGGGAACTACAATGAGCAGTTCTTC.

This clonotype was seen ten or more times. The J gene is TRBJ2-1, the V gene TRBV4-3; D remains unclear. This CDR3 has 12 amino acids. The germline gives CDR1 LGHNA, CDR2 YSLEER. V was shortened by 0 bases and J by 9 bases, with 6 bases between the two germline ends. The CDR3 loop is CASSQDRREQFF. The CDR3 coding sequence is TGCGCCAGCAGCCAAGATCGGCGTGAGCAGTTCTTC.

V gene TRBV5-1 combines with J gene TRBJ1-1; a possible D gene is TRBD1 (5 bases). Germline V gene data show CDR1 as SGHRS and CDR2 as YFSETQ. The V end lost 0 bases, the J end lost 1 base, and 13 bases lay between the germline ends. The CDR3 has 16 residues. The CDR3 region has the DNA TGCGCCAGCAGCTTGGGGCTCCCCGGGGGGAACACTGAAGCTTTCTTT. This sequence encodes CASSLGLPGGNTEAFF.

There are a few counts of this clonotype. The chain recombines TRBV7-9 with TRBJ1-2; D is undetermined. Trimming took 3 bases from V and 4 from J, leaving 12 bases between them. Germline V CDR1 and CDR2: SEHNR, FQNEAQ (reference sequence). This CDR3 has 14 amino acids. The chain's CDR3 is CASSFVQTTYGYTF. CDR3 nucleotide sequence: TGTGCCAGCAGCTTTGTACAGACTACCTATGGCTACACCTTC.

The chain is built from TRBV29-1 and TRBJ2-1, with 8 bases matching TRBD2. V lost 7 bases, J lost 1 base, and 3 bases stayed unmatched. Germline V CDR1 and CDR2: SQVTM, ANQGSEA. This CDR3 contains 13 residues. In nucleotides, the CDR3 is TGCAGCGCCGGGGGGGTTTCCTACAATGAGCAGTTCTTC. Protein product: CSAGGVSYNEQFF.

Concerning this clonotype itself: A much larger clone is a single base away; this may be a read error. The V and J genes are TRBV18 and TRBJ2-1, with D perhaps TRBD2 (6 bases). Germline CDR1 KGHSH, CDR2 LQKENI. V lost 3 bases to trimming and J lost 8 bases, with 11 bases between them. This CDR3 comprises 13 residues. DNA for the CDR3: TGTGCCAGCTCACCGGGACTGGGGTATGAGCAGTTCTTC. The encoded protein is CASSPGLGYEQFF.

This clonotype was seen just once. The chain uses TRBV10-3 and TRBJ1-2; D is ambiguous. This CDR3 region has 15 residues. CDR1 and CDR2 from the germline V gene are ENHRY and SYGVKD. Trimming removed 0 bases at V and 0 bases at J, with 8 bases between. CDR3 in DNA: TGTGCCATCAGTGAGTCAGGGCATACTAACTATGGCTACACCTTC. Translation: CAISESGHTNYGYTF.

CDR3 loop: CASSPPLAGGQETQYF. CDR3 nucleotides: TGTGCCAGCAGCCCCCCCCTAGCGGGGGGGCAAGAGACCCAGTACTTC. V gene TRBV3-1 combines with J gene TRBJ2-5; 12 nucleotides agree with TRBD2. The junction had 5 bases not matched to a gene; V was cut back by 4 bases and J by 2 bases. The CDR3 covers 16 residues. Germline CDR1 LGHDT, CDR2 YNNKEL (reference sequence).

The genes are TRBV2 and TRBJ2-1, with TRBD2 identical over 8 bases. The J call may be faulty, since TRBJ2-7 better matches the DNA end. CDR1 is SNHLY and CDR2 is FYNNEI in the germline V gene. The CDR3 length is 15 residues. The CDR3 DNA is TGTGCCAGCACCACCGGACTAGCTTTACACAATGAGCAGTACTTC. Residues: CASTTGLALHNEQYF.

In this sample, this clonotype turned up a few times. This chain's CDR3 is CAAGTSGGADTQYF. The CDR3 DNA reads as TGTGCAGCGGGGACTAGCGGGGGAGCAGATACGCAGTATTTT. V and J are TRBV5-6 and TRBJ2-3, with 14 bases fitting TRBD2. The CDR3 is made up of 14 amino acids. The germline gives CDR1 SGHDT, CDR2 YYEEEE.

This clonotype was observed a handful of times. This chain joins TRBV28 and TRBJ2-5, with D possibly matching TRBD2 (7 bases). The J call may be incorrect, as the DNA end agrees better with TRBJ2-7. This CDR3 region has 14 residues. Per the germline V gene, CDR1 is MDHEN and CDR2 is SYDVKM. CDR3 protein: CASSSTGRVHEQYF. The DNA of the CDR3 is TGTGCCAGCAGTTCAACAGGGAGGGTCCACGAGCAGTACTTC.

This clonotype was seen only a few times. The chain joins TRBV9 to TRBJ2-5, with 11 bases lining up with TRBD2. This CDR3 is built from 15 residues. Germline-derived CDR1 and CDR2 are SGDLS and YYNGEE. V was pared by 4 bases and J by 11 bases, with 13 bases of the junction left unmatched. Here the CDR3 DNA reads TGTGCCAGCAGCATTAGCGGGGGGGCTTACAATGAGCAGTACTTC. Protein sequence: CASSISGGAYNEQYF.

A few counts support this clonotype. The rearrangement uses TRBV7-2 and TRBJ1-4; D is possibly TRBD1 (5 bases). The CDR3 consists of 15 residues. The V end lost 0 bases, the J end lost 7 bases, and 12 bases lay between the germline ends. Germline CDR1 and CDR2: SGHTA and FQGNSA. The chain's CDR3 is CASSLALGDSEKLFF. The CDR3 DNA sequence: TGTGCCAGCAGCTTAGCGTTGGGGGATTCTGAAAAACTGTTTTTT.

CDR3 loop: CATSDRGRSGQETQFF. The CDR3 DNA reads as TGTGCCACCAGCGACAGGGGAAGGAGTGGCCAAGAGACCCAGTTCTTC. V and J are TRBV24-1 and TRBJ2-5; TRBD1 matches at 8 bases. The J call is doubtful: the DNA matches TRBJ2-1 better. Germline V gene data show CDR1 as KGHDR and CDR2 as SFDVKD. The CDR3 length is 16 residues.